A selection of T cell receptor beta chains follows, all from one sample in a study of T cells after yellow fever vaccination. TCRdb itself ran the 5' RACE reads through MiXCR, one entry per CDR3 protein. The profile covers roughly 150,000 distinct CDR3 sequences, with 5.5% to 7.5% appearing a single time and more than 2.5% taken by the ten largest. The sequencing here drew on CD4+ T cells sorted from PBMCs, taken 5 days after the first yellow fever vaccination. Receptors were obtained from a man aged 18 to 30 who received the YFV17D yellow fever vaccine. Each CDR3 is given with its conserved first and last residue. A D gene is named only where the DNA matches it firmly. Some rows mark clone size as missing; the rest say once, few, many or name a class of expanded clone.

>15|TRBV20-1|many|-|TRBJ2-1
TGCAGTGCTAGAGTGCGGACCCGGGGGTACAATGAGCAGTTCTTC
CSARVRTRGYNEQFF
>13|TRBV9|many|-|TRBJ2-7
TGTGCCAGCAGCGTAGGGGGCCGGTACGAGCAGTACTTC
CASSVGGRYEQYF
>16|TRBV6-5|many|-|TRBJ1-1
TGTGCCAGCAGCCGCCGACCGGGCCTCGGGACCACTGAAGCTTTCTTT
CASSRRPGLGTTEAFF
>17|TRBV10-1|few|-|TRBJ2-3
TGCGCCAGCAGTGTTGCGGCTAAAGGGCTCCTCACAGATACGCAGTATTTT
CASSVAAKGLLTDTQYF
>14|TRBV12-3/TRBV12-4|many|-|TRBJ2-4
TGTGCCAGCAGACCCCGGGCGGCTAAAAACATTCAGTACTTC
CASRPRAAKNIQYF
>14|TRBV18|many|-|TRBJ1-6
TGTGCCAGCTCACGAGGGACGAAGAGTTCACCCCTCCACTTT
CASSRGTKSSPLHF
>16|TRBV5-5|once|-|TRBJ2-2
TGTGCCAGCAGCGACGGGCTCCGCGGGAACACCGGGGAGCTGTTTTTT
CASSDGLRGNTGELFF
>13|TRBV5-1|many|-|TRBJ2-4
TGCGCCAGCAGCGTGGACTTTCTAAACATTCAGTACTTC
CASSVDFLNIQYF
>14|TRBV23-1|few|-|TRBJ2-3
TGCGCCAGTCCCCCATACGCCAAGTTTTATACGCAGTATTTT
CASPPYAKFYTQYF
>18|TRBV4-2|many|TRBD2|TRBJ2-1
TGTGCCAGCAGTCGGCAACCCGTCGGCGGGGGGGCCTTGGATGAGCAGTTCTTC
CASSRQPVGGGALDEQFF
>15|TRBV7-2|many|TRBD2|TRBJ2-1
TGTGCCAGCCGGGCAGCGGGGCGCTCCTACAATGAGCAGTTCTTC
CASRAAGRSYNEQFF
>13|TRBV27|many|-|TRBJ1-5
TGTGCCAGCAGTTTAGGGGGCTACCAGCCCCAGCATTTT
CASSLGGYQPQHF
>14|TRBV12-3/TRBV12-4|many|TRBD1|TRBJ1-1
TGTGCCAGCAGAAGGACAGGATTGAACACTGAAGCTTTCTTT
CASRRTGLNTEAFF
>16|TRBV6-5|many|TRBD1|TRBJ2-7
TGTGCCAGCAGTTCCCCCCTCGGACAGGGGATCTACGAGCAGTACTTC
CASSSPLGQGIYEQYF
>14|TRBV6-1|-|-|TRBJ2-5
TGTGCCAGCAACGAGGTGATAGGACTTGAGACCCAGTACTTC
CASNEVIGLETQYF
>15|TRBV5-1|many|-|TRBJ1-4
TGCGCCAGCAGCCCTGACGGAGCAACTAATGAAAAACTGTTTTTT
CASSPDGATNEKLFF
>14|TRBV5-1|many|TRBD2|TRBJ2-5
TGCGCCAGCAGCTTGGCTAGCGGTGAAGAGACCCAGTACTTC
CASSLASGEETQYF
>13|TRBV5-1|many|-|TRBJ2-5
TGCGCCAGCAGCTTGGCCGAGGAAGAGACCCAGTACTTC
CASSLAEEETQYF
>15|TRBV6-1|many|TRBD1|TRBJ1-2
TGTGCCAGCAGTGAAAGGAGACAGGGATCCTATGGCTACACCTTC
CASSERRQGSYGYTF
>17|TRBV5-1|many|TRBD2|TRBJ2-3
TGCGCCAGCAGCTTGGGGCCTCGTAGCGGGGGAACAGATACGCAGTATTTT
CASSLGPRSGGTDTQYF
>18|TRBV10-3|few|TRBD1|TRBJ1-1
TGTGCCATCAGTGCGGGGTTGGGGACAGGGACTAGGGACACTGAAGCTTTCTTT
CAISAGLGTGTRDTEAFF
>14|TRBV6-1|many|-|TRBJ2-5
TGTGCCAGCAGTGAACAGACTAGTGCAGAGACCCAGTACTTC
CASSEQTSAETQYF
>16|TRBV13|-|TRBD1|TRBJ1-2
TGTGCCAGCAGCTCCGGGACAGGGGGCCCTAACTATGGCTACACCTTC
CASSSGTGGPNYGYTF